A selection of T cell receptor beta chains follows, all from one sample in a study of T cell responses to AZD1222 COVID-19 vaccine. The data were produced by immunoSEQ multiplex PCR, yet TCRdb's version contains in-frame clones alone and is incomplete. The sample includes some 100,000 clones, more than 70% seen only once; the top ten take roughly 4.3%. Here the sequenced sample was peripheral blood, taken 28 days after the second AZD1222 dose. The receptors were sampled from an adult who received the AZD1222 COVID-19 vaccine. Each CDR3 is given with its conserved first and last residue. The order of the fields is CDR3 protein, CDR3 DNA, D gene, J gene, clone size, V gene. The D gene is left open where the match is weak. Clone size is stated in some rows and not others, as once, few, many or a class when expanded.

CDR3 protein: CASSFVSTDTQYF
CDR3 DNA: TGTGCCAGCAGCTTTGTAAGCACAGATACGCAGTATTTT
D gene: -
J gene: TRBJ2-3
clone size: -
V gene: TRBV5-4

CDR3 protein: CASSLGAGELFF
CDR3 DNA: TGCGCCAGCAGCTTGGGAGCCGGGGAGCTGTTTTTT
D gene: -
J gene: TRBJ2-2
clone size: -
V gene: TRBV5-1

CDR3 protein: CASSYSTGVIEKLFF
CDR3 DNA: TGTGCCAGCAGTTACTCGACTGGGGTGATTGAAAAACTGTTTTTT
D gene: -
J gene: TRBJ1-4
clone size: -
V gene: TRBV6-6

CDR3 protein: CASSAGLAGRETQYF
CDR3 DNA: TGTGCCAGCAGCGCCGGACTAGCGGGAAGGGAGACCCAGTACTTC
D gene: TRBD2
J gene: TRBJ2-5
clone size: -
V gene: TRBV9

CDR3 protein: CASGLVNSGGKSYNEQFF
CDR3 DNA: TGTGCTAGTGGTTTGGTAAATAGCGGGGGGAAGTCCTACAATGAGCAGTTCTTC
D gene: TRBD2
J gene: TRBJ2-1
clone size: -
V gene: TRBV12-5

CDR3 protein: CASSYSVALENQPQHF
CDR3 DNA: TGTGCCAGCAGTTACTCGGTCGCGTTGGAAAATCAGCCCCAGCATTTT
D gene: -
J gene: TRBJ1-5
clone size: -
V gene: TRBV6-6

CDR3 protein: CASSRTGGLQPQHF
CDR3 DNA: TGTGCCAGTAGCCGGACAGGGGGCCTGCAGCCCCAGCATTTT
D gene: TRBD1
J gene: TRBJ1-5
clone size: few
V gene: TRBV19

CDR3 protein: CASSGDRGTGNTIYF
CDR3 DNA: TGTGCCAGCAGCGGGGACAGGGGTACTGGAAACACCATATATTTT
D gene: TRBD1
J gene: TRBJ1-3
clone size: -
V gene: TRBV5-4

CDR3 protein: CASSPRGQGARETQYF
CDR3 DNA: TGTGCCAGCAGCCCAAGAGGTCAGGGGGCGAGGGAGACCCAGTACTTC
D gene: TRBD1
J gene: TRBJ2-5
clone size: -
V gene: TRBV9

CDR3 protein: CATSDGSGNGYTF
CDR3 DNA: TGTGCCACCAGTGATGGGTCGGGAAACGGCTACACCTTC
D gene: -
J gene: TRBJ1-2
clone size: -
V gene: TRBV24-1

CDR3 protein: CAWSEPVDTQYF
CDR3 DNA: TGTGCCTGGAGTGAGCCCGTAGATACGCAGTATTTT
D gene: -
J gene: TRBJ2-3
clone size: -
V gene: TRBV30

CDR3 protein: CASSELQGANEKLFF
CDR3 DNA: TGTGCCAGCAGCGAACTACAGGGAGCTAACGAAAAACTGTTTTTT
D gene: -
J gene: TRBJ1-4
clone size: once
V gene: TRBV13

CDR3 protein: CASSYSPTTYEQYF
CDR3 DNA: TGTGCCAGCAGTTACAGCCCAACCACCTACGAGCAGTACTTC
D gene: -
J gene: TRBJ2-7
clone size: -
V gene: TRBV6-5

CDR3 protein: CASSLAGLGTEAFF
CDR3 DNA: TGTGCCAGCAGCTTAGCAGGATTAGGCACTGAAGCTTTCTTT
D gene: -
J gene: TRBJ1-1
clone size: -
V gene: TRBV11-2

CDR3 protein: CASSQRTGGDEQYF
CDR3 DNA: TGTGCCAGCAGTCAACGGACAGGCGGGGACGAGCAGTACTTC
D gene: -
J gene: TRBJ2-7
clone size: -
V gene: TRBV6-5

CDR3 protein: CASSWTTSNEQFF
CDR3 DNA: TGCGCCAGCAGCTGGACGACTAGTAATGAGCAGTTCTTC
D gene: -
J gene: TRBJ2-1
clone size: -
V gene: TRBV5-1

CDR3 protein: CASSPYLGNSNQPQHF
CDR3 DNA: TGCGCCAGCAGCCCTTACTTGGGGAATTCCAATCAGCCCCAGCATTTT
D gene: -
J gene: TRBJ1-5
clone size: few
V gene: TRBV4-3

CDR3 protein: CASRTLGAGELFF
CDR3 DNA: TGTGCCAGCAGAACCCTGGGAGCCGGGGAGCTGTTTTTT
D gene: -
J gene: TRBJ2-2
clone size: -
V gene: TRBV3-1/TRBV3-2

CDR3 protein: CASRSQTGNYGYTF
CDR3 DNA: TGTGCCAGCAGGTCTCAAACAGGGAACTATGGCTACACCTTC
D gene: -
J gene: TRBJ1-2
clone size: -
V gene: TRBV27

CDR3 protein: CASSYSRTGGLEQYF
CDR3 DNA: TGTGCCAGCAGTTACTCAAGGACAGGGGGTCTCGAGCAGTACTTC
D gene: TRBD1
J gene: TRBJ2-7
clone size: -
V gene: TRBV6-2/TRBV6-3

CDR3 protein: CASSPGLPRQYF
CDR3 DNA: TGTGCCAGCAGCCCAGGACTCCCTCGGCAGTACTTC
D gene: -
J gene: TRBJ2-7
clone size: few
V gene: TRBV5-5

CDR3 protein: CASIKGGAVNEQFF
CDR3 DNA: TGTGCCAGCATCAAGGGCGGGGCGGTAAATGAGCAGTTCTTC
D gene: -
J gene: TRBJ2-1
clone size: once
V gene: TRBV6-6

CDR3 protein: CASSYYGAQNEKLFF
CDR3 DNA: TGTGCCAGCAGTTATTATGGGGCCCAAAATGAAAAACTGTTTTTT
D gene: -
J gene: TRBJ1-4
clone size: -
V gene: TRBV6-5

CDR3 protein: CASPGQGVNTEAFF
CDR3 DNA: TGTGCCAGCCCAGGACAAGGCGTGAACACTGAAGCTTTCTTT
D gene: -
J gene: TRBJ1-1
clone size: few
V gene: TRBV6-5

CDR3 protein: CATSAQGGETQYF
CDR3 DNA: TGTGCCACCAGCGCCCAGGGGGGAGAGACCCAGTACTTC
D gene: -
J gene: TRBJ2-5
clone size: -
V gene: TRBV15

CDR3 protein: CASKRSRSAATNEKLFF
CDR3 DNA: TGTGCCAGTAAGCGGTCGAGGTCGGCCGCAACTAATGAAAAACTGTTTTTT
D gene: -
J gene: TRBJ1-4
clone size: -
V gene: TRBV19

CDR3 protein: CASSDGTENTEAFF
CDR3 DNA: TGTGCCAGCAGTGACGGGACGGAGAACACTGAAGCTTTCTTT
D gene: -
J gene: TRBJ1-1
clone size: -
V gene: TRBV6-4

CDR3 protein: CASSPGRGGETQYF
CDR3 DNA: TGTGCCAGCTCTCCCGGACGGGGCGGGGAGACCCAGTACTTC
D gene: -
J gene: TRBJ2-5
clone size: -
V gene: TRBV18

CDR3 protein: CASKTKGRHLADTQYF
CDR3 DNA: TGTGCCAGCAAAACGAAAGGACGACACCTTGCCGATACGCAGTATTTT
D gene: -
J gene: TRBJ2-3
clone size: -
V gene: TRBV27

CDR3 protein: CASSIPGGLGGNEQFF
CDR3 DNA: TGTGCCAGTAGTATCCCCGGCGGGCTAGGGGGCAATGAGCAGTTCTTC
D gene: -
J gene: TRBJ2-1
clone size: once
V gene: TRBV19

CDR3 protein: CASSYSTSSYEQYF
CDR3 DNA: TGTGCCAGCAGTTACTCGACTAGCTCCTACGAGCAGTACTTC
D gene: -
J gene: TRBJ2-7
clone size: -
V gene: TRBV6-2/TRBV6-3

CDR3 protein: CASSLGGLRNEQFF
CDR3 DNA: TGTGCCAGCAGCTTGGGGGGTTTGAGGAATGAGCAGTTCTTC
D gene: -
J gene: TRBJ2-1
clone size: -
V gene: TRBV5-4

CDR3 protein: CASRSSGQGINGYTF
CDR3 DNA: TGTGCCAGCAGATCTTCGGGACAGGGGATCAATGGCTACACCTTC
D gene: TRBD1
J gene: TRBJ1-2
clone size: -
V gene: TRBV2

CDR3 protein: CAVGASYEQYF
CDR3 DNA: TGTGCCGTCGGAGCCTCCTACGAGCAGTACTTC
D gene: -
J gene: TRBJ2-7
clone size: -
V gene: TRBV12-3/TRBV12-4

CDR3 protein: CASSQDTGGGQPQHF
CDR3 DNA: TGCGCCAGCAGCCAAGATACAGGGGGAGGCCAGCCCCAGCATTTT
D gene: TRBD1
J gene: TRBJ1-5
clone size: -
V gene: TRBV4-3

CDR3 protein: CASSPHRDRATGELFF
CDR3 DNA: TGTGCCAGCTCTCCACATCGGGACAGGGCCACCGGGGAGCTGTTTTTT
D gene: TRBD1
J gene: TRBJ2-2
clone size: -
V gene: TRBV18